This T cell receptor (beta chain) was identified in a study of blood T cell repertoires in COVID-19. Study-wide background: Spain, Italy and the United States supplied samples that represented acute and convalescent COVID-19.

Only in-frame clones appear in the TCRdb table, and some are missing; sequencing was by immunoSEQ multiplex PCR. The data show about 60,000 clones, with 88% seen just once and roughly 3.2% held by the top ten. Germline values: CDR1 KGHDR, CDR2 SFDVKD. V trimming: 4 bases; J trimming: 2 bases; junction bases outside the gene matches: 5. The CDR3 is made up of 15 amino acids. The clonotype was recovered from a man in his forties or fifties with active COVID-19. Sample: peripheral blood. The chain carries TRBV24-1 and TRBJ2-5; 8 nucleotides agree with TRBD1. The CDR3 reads CATSDSGTGQETQYF. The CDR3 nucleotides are TGTGCCACCAGTGACTCCGGGACAGGACAAGAGACCCAGTACTTC.